The 25 T cell receptor beta chains below all came from one sample that was sequenced in a study of blood T cell repertoires in COVID-19. The protocol was immunoSEQ multiplex PCR, while the TCRdb copy is restricted to in-frame clones and leaves out a portion. The table includes 80,000 to 130,000 clones, around 85% detected once. The sequencing sample was made of PBMCs or T cells enriched from blood (not recorded which). These receptors all stem from a woman between 45 and 65 years old who had recovered from COVID-19.

This rearrangement joins TRBV7-8 to TRBJ2-1; 8 bases map to TRBD2. Looked up from germline, CDR1 is SGHVS and CDR2 is FQNEAQ. With V trimmed by 2 bases and J by 1 base, 4 bases remained unmatched. The CDR3 loop spans 16 amino acids. Here the CDR3 reads CASSLSSGSSYNEQFF. The CDR3 nucleotides read TGTGCCAGCAGCTTATCTAGCGGGTCATCCTACAATGAGCAGTTCTTC.

The V and J genes are TRBV10-3 and TRBJ2-7, with TRBD1 identical over 11 bases. Germline assignment: CDR1 ENHRY and CDR2 SYGVKD. After removal of 10 bases from V and 5 bases from J, the junction contained 10 bases not matched to a gene. The CDR3 has 14 residues. In DNA, the CDR3 is TGTGCCACCCAACCGGGACAGGGGGTCCACGAGCAGTACTTC. It is translated as CATQPGQGVHEQYF.

The V call is TRBV7-8, the J call TRBJ1-2; no clear D. Trimming left V 5 bases short and J 9 bases short, with 16 bases between. Germline assignment: CDR1 SGHVS and CDR2 FQNEAQ. The CDR3 covers 13 residues. The CDR3 bases are TGTGCCAGCAGCCCACGCGGCGAGAATAGCTACACCTTC. It codes for CASSPRGENSYTF.

This clone was detected once. The rearrangement uses TRBV5-6 and TRBJ2-1; 9 nucleotides align to TRBD1. J gave up 9 bases and V 4 bases, and 5 bases lay outside the gene matches. The CDR3 sequence is 13 residues long. Germline CDR1 is SGHDT and CDR2 is YYEEEE. Here the CDR3 DNA reads TGTGCCAGCAGCCCGGGACAGGGAGGTGAGCAGTTCTTC. The encoded protein is CASSPGQGGEQFF.

This clone has only a few counts. The chain recombines TRBV5-1 with TRBJ2-7, with 9 bases lining up with TRBD1. V trimming: 4 bases; J trimming: 3 bases; junction bases outside the gene matches: 14. Germline-derived CDR1 and CDR2 are SGHRS and YFSETQ. This CDR3 is 17 amino acids long. CDR3 sequence (DNA): TGCGCCAGCAGCACCAGACAGCTACAGGGGGCCCGCTACGAGCAGTACTTC. It yields the protein CASSTRQLQGARYEQYF.

The J gene is TRBJ2-1, the V gene TRBV19; D is unclear. Germline V gene data show CDR1 as LNHDA and CDR2 as SQIVND (reference sequence). The length of the CDR3 is 12 residues. With 6 bases removed from V and 7 bases from J, the gap between germline ends came to 10 bases. The CDR3 here is CASRTSGNEQFF. In nucleotides, the CDR3 is TGTGCCAGTAGGACCTCGGGTAATGAGCAGTTCTTC.

This clone has just a few counts. In DNA form, the CDR3 reads TGTGCCAGCTCCAACGCGTTAGCTAACTATGGCTACACCTTC. Translating gives CASSNALANYGYTF. The chain employs TRBV18 and TRBJ1-2; D not resolved. Trimming pared 6 bases from V and 0 bases from J, leaving 11 bases between. Germline-derived CDR1 and CDR2 are KGHSH and LQKENI. CDR3 size: 14 residues.

The V and J genes are TRBV12-3 or TRBV12-4 and TRBJ2-1; a possible D gene is TRBD1 (6 bases). CDR3 size: 13 residues. The V gene lost 1 base and the J gene lost 7 bases, with 8 bases spanning the gap. The CDR3 region is CASSLDQGNEQFF. The CDR3 region has the DNA TGTGCCAGCAGTTTAGACCAGGGGAATGAGCAGTTCTTC.

The chain has TRBV4-1 and TRBJ1-2; TRBD1 agrees at 7 bases. CDR3 size: 15 residues. The J segment lost 7 bases and the V segment lost 3 bases, leaving 11 bases of the junction unmatched. Per the germline V gene, CDR1 is MGHRA and CDR2 is YSYEKL. Here the CDR3 reads CASSQIDRVGSGYTF. The CDR3 DNA reads as TGCGCCAGCAGCCAGATAGACAGGGTGGGATCTGGCTACACCTTC.

The chain joins TRBV9 to TRBJ2-7; D may be TRBD2 (6 bases). The CDR3 runs 15 residues. Germline V lookup: CDR1 SGDLS, CDR2 YYNGEE. Trimming pared 0 bases from V and 4 bases from J, leaving 14 bases between. The chain's CDR3 is CASSVAPGERYEQYF. For the CDR3, the DNA is TGTGCCAGCAGCGTAGCTCCGGGAGAAAGGTACGAGCAGTACTTC. Looking up the rest from reference TRBV9 and TRBJ2-7 gives the full variable domain: DSGVTQTPKHLITATGQRVTLRCSPRSGDLSVYWYQQSLDQGLQFLIQYYNGEERAKGNILERFSAQQFPDLHSELNLSSLELGDSALYFCASSVAPGERYEQYFGPGTRLTVT.

This rearrangement joins TRBV27 to TRBJ2-2; D is unresolved. The CDR3 loop spans 14 amino acids. Germline V gene lookup returns CDR1 MNHEY and CDR2 SMNVEV (reference sequence). Trimming shortened V by 10 bases and J by 3 bases, and 15 bases separated the two germline ends. For the CDR3, the DNA is TGTGCCACCCGGAGTTTAGTCGACACCGGGGAGCTGTTTTTT. Translating gives CATRSLVDTGELFF.

V and J are TRBV5-1 and TRBJ1-1, with D perhaps TRBD1 (6 bases). The germline V gene has CDR1 SGHRS and CDR2 YFSETQ. Trimming stripped 6 bases from V and 2 bases from J, with 11 bases between. The CDR3 runs 13 residues. For the CDR3, the DNA is TGCGCCAGCACAGGGGACCCTAACACTGAAGCTTTCTTT. The encoded protein is CASTGDPNTEAFF. The full variable domain, completed using reference TRBV5-1 and TRBJ1-1, is KAGVTQTPRYLIKTRGQQVTLSCSPISGHRSVSWYQQTPGQGLQFLFEYFSETQRNKGNFPGRFSGRQFSNSRSEMNVSTLELGDSALYLCASTGDPNTEAFFGQGTRLTVV.

The chain recombines TRBV18 with TRBJ1-1; D ambiguous. Per the germline V gene, CDR1 is KGHSH and CDR2 is LQKENI. The CDR3 totals 13 residues. Trimming shortened V by 2 bases and J by 0 bases, and 4 bases separated the two germline ends. CDR3 residues: CASSPGLNTEAFF. The CDR3, as DNA: TGTGCCAGCTCACCAGGCCTGAACACTGAAGCTTTCTTT.

The V call is TRBV6-4, the J call TRBJ2-1; D is ambiguous. V shed 2 bases and J shed 4 bases, with 21 bases lying between them. The CDR3 length is 18 residues. Per the germline V gene, CDR1 is MRHNA and CDR2 is SNTAGT. DNA for the CDR3: TGTGCCAGCAGTGACCGACCAGGTGGCTCGCCTACATACAATGAGCAGTTCTTC. Translating it yields CASSDRPGGSPTYNEQFF.

V usage is TRBV27 and J usage is TRBJ1-5, with 8 bases identical to TRBD1. This CDR3 has 15 residues. CDR1 is MNHEY, CDR2 SMNVEV, per germline (reference sequence). Losses at the gene ends were 4 bases for V and 4 bases for J; bases not matched to a gene: 6. CDR3 bases: TGTGCCAGCAGTTATACGACAGGGGCGAATCAGCCCCAGCATTTT. Translating gives CASSYTTGANQPQHF.

This chain uses TRBV7-8 with TRBJ1-1; D uncertain. The V gene's germline CDR1 is SGHVS and CDR2 FQNEAQ. Trimming left V 6 bases short and J 0 bases short, with 14 bases between. The CDR3 consists of 15 residues. The CDR3 DNA reads TGTGCCAGCAGACCTCTCCTCGGGGTGAACACTGAAGCTTTCTTT. Translated, it gives CASRPLLGVNTEAFF.

V gene TRBV27 combines with J gene TRBJ1-1, with D maybe TRBD1 (5 bases). CDR3 length: 15 amino acids. The V and J ends lost 6 bases and 1 base respectively, with 15 bases between them. In germline, CDR1 is MNHEY, CDR2 SMNVEV (reference sequence). The CDR3 reads CASSHRGIKNTEAFF. The CDR3 DNA reads as TGTGCCAGCAGCCACCGGGGGATAAAGAACACTGAAGCTTTCTTT.

The rearrangement uses TRBV6-5 and TRBJ1-2; weak D call: TRBD1 (5 bases). The V end was cut by 2 bases, the J end by 2 bases, with 12 bases between. This CDR3 has 15 residues. The germline CDR1 and CDR2 sequences are MNHEY and SVGAGI. The CDR3 DNA sequence: TGTGCCAGCAGTTACAGCGGGGAGGGGAACTATGGCTACACCTTC. Its protein product is CASSYSGEGNYGYTF.

The chain joins TRBV5-1 to TRBJ2-7, with 7 positions matching TRBD2. Trimming at V came to 1 base and at J to 5 bases, leaving 6 bases not matched to a gene. Germline CDR1 is SGHRS and CDR2 is YFSETQ. The CDR3 runs to 14 residues. The CDR3 reads CASSLPTSFNEQYF. The CDR3 DNA is TGCGCCAGCAGCTTGCCGACTAGCTTCAACGAGCAGTACTTC.

The gene calls are TRBV11-2 and TRBJ2-7; a weak D match, TRBD1 (5 bases). V was trimmed by 5 bases and J by 1 base, leaving 12 bases between them. This CDR3 has 14 amino acids. Per germline, CDR1 SGHAT and CDR2 FQNNGV. The CDR3, as DNA: TGTGCCAGCAGCCCAGGCAGGGATTCCTACGAGCAGTACTTC. This sequence encodes CASSPGRDSYEQYF.

This chain joins TRBV6-5 and TRBJ2-3, with TRBD1 matching 9 bases. The germline CDR1 and CDR2 sequences are MNHEY and SVGAGI. Trimming removed 0 bases from V and 5 bases from J; junction bases left unmatched: 6. The CDR3 is 16 amino acids. CDR3 in amino acids: CASSYSGQGRGDTQYF. The CDR3 nucleotides read TGTGCCAGCAGTTACTCGGGACAGGGTAGGGGAGATACGCAGTATTTT.

This chain joins TRBV9 and TRBJ2-3; tentative D call: TRBD2 (6 bases). The CDR3 totals 15 residues. V was cut by 3 bases and J by 6 bases, with 17 bases left in between. Germline values: CDR1 SGDLS, CDR2 YYNGEE. The CDR3 spells CASSAGVQGLDTQYF. The CDR3 bases are TGTGCCAGCAGCGCGGGGGTCCAGGGTCTGGATACGCAGTATTTT.

The CDR3 nucleotides are TGTGCCAGTAGTCCCCGACAGACAAACACTGAAGCTTTCTTT. Encoded protein: CASSPRQTNTEAFF. This sequence joins TRBV19 and TRBJ1-1; D possibly corresponds to TRBD1 (5 bases). The CDR3 has 14 residues. Germline V gives CDR1 LNHDA, CDR2 SQIVND (reference sequence). The ends were cut back, 5 bases at V and 2 bases at J, with 12 bases in the middle.

The rearrangement links TRBV2 to TRBJ2-3, with TRBD1 matching 7 bases. V lost 8 bases, J lost 1 base, and 9 bases stayed unmatched. Germline CDR1 reads SNHLY; CDR2 reads FYNNEI. This CDR3 contains 15 residues. The chain's CDR3 is CASDTGDRGTDTQYF. The CDR3 nucleotides read TGTGCCAGCGACACTGGAGACAGGGGCACAGATACGCAGTATTTT.

The rearrangement joins TRBV11-2 to TRBJ2-7; 9 bases align to TRBD1. The CDR3 length is 13 residues. The V segment lost 6 bases and the J segment 4 bases; nucleotides outside the gene matches: 4. CDR1 is SGHAT and CDR2 is FQNNGV in the germline V gene. CDR3: CASSRGQGYEQYF. The CDR3 DNA reads TGTGCCAGCAGTCGCGGACAGGGGTACGAGCAGTACTTC.